The clone carrying this TCR beta chain showed up many times. What it binds is not known. The sample originates from a study of T cells in Graves' hyperthyroidism and ophthalmopathy. General study findings and limits: A model using 13 V-J features told ophthalmopathy apart from stable hyperthyroidism.

Trimming shortened V by 6 bases and J by 2 bases, and 9 bases separated the two germline ends. CDR3 length equals 13 residues. Germline CDR1 SGHTA, CDR2 FQGTGA. From RNA transcripts, TCR beta CDR3 regions were amplified. The HTBI set primed first-round TCR CDR3 RT-PCR. TCRdb redid the calling of the multiplex PCR reads with MiXCR, one entry per CDR3 protein. The sample consists of 250,000 to 300,000 distinct CDR3 sequences, roughly 15% of them appearing once. The hyperthyroidism was newly diagnosed and had lasted under 2 months; the patients were aged 18 to 65. The sequence was obtained from a woman in her 40s with Graves' hyperthyroidism that later progressed to Graves' ophthalmopathy. The gene calls are TRBV7-3 and TRBJ2-3, with D unresolved. Sequencing was carried out using blood. CDR3 DNA: TGTGCCAGCAGTCGACAAAACACAGATACGCAGTATTTT. It codes for CASSRQNTDTQYF.